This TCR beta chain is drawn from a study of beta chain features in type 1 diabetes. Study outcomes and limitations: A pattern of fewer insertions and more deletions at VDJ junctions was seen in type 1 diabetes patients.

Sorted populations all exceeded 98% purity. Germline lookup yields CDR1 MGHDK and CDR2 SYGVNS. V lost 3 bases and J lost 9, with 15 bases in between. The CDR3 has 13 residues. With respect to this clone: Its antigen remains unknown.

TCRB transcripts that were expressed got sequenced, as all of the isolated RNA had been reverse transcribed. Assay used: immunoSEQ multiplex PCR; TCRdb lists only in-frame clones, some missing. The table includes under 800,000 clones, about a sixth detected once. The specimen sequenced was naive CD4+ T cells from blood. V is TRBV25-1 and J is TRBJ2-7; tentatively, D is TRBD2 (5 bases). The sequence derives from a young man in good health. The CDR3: CASSDLPGIVQYF. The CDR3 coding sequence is TGTGCCAGCAGTGACCTTCCGGGGATCGTGCAGTACTTC.